The TCR beta chain described here comes from a study of T cell repertoires in cytomegalovirus infection. On the study more broadly: Public TCR beta signatures provided an indication of both CMV infection and a matching HLA type.

Via MiXCR, TCRdb re-called the reads, giving one row per CDR3 protein. This sample has roughly 200,000 distinct CDR3 sequences, with roughly 9% found just once. Sequencing was performed on PBMCs. This clonotype originated in a human donor in good health (CMV status not recorded). Some clones in this sample may be carry-over from other donors' samples.

The CDR3 DNA follows: TGTGCCAGCAGCACCAAGACAGGGGAAGCTTTCTTT. It translates to CASSTKTGEAFF. This chain links TRBV7-6 with TRBJ1-1, with 7 bases lining up with TRBD1. Germline V CDR1 and CDR2: SGHVS, FNYEAQ. The CDR3 covers 12 residues. J was trimmed by 8 bases and V by 5 bases; bases with no gene match: 5.